This entry lists 32 T cell receptor beta chains sequenced from one sample in a study of beta chain features in type 1 diabetes (dated by TCRdb to the late 2010s). The library was generated by the immunoSEQ multiplex PCR assay. All of the isolated RNA was reverse transcribed with the High Capacity cDNA Reverse Transcription Kit, so expressed TCRB transcripts were sequenced. In its TCRdb copy, this immuneACCESS table keeps in-frame sequences only and misses some clones. Where compared with another copy, unresolved V genes explain less than half of these, and the others have no known cause. Here the sample has about 140,000 clones; about 9.7% occur a single time. The top ten clones comprise around 0.65% of the sample. The sample consisted of central memory CD4+ T cells from blood. Every receptor here comes from a woman between 40 and 55 years old in good health.

This clone was found a few times. This chain joins TRBV7-2 and TRBJ2-2; TRBD2 matches 11 bases. V gave up 3 bases and J gave up 0 bases; unmatched junction bases: 3. Germline CDR1 and CDR2: SGHTA and FQGNSA. The CDR3 loop spans 17 amino acids. The CDR3 is CASSFPTSGANTGELFF. In DNA, the CDR3 is TGTGCCAGCAGCTTCCCGACTAGCGGGGCGAACACCGGGGAGCTGTTTTTT.

A few counts support this clone. The V call is TRBV18, the J call TRBJ2-7; TRBD2 agrees at 7 bases. The CDR3 totals 15 residues. V trimming: 3 bases; J trimming: 4 bases; junction bases outside the gene matches: 9. Germline V CDR1 and CDR2: KGHSH, LQKENI. CDR3: CASSPERGSGYEQYF. Here the CDR3 DNA reads TGTGCCAGCTCACCCGAGCGGGGCTCTGGGTACGAGCAGTACTTC.

This clone was seen a few times. The chain employs TRBV10-1 and TRBJ2-2; D not certain. The CDR3 totals 13 residues. Between the trimmed V and J ends, which lost 3 bases and 5 bases, there was a span of 7 bases. The germline gives CDR1 WNHNN, CDR2 SYGVQD (reference sequence). The chain's CDR3 is CASSDYGTGELFF. CDR3 bases: TGCGCCAGCAGTGATTACGGTACCGGGGAGCTGTTTTTT.

The chain recombines TRBV5-8 with TRBJ1-4, with 10 positions matching TRBD1. Germline CDR1 SGHTS, CDR2 YDEGEE. This CDR3 spans 16 amino acids. V trimming: 3 bases; J trimming: 5 bases; junction bases outside the gene matches: 7. CDR3 in DNA: TGTGCCAGCAGCTCCGGGACAGGGGCGAGGAATGAAAAACTGTTTTTT. Protein sequence: CASSSGTGARNEKLFF.

A few counts support this clone. The J gene is TRBJ2-7, the V gene TRBV2, with 8 bases lining up with TRBD2. Germline CDR1 is SNHLY and CDR2 is FYNNEI. V trimming: 6 bases; J trimming: 2 bases; junction bases outside the gene matches: 9. CDR3 length equals 15 residues. This chain's CDR3 is CASRRQRGPAYEQYF. The CDR3 DNA follows: TGTGCCAGCAGGAGGCAGCGGGGGCCCGCCTACGAGCAGTACTTC.

This rearrangement joins TRBV29-1 to TRBJ1-1, with a possible D match to TRBD1 (6 bases). This CDR3 contains 14 residues. V lost 1 base and J 5 bases, leaving 14 bases between the germline ends. The germline V gene has CDR1 SQVTM and CDR2 ANQGSEA. The CDR3 coding sequence is TGCAGCGTTGAAGTTGCCAGGGGTCGGACTGAAGCTTTCTTT. Amino acids: CSVEVARGRTEAFF.

The chain recombines TRBV11-2 with TRBJ2-5, with D perhaps TRBD1 (5 bases). CDR3 size: 13 residues. Germline lookup yields CDR1 SGHAT and CDR2 FQNNGV. V was shortened by 5 bases and J by 4 bases, with 11 bases between the two germline ends. The CDR3 DNA reads TGTGCCAGCAGCAGGGGTTTTTCAGAGACCCAGTACTTC. Protein product: CASSRGFSETQYF.

V gene TRBV4-3 combines with J gene TRBJ2-3; TRBD1 agrees at 10 bases. Losses at the gene ends were 1 base for V and 4 bases for J; bases not matched to a gene: 5. The CDR3 sequence is 16 residues long. The germline V gene encodes CDR1 LGHNA and CDR2 YSLEER. The CDR3 is CASSQGSGQGSDTQYF. In DNA form, the CDR3 reads TGCGCCAGCAGCCAAGGGTCGGGACAGGGGTCAGATACGCAGTATTTT.

The sample holds a few counts of this clone. The gene calls are TRBV7-2 and TRBJ2-7; 7 bases match TRBD2. Germline V gene data show CDR1 as SGHTA and CDR2 as FQGNSA. The CDR3 contains 16 residues. J gave up 1 base and V 4 bases, and 10 bases lay outside the gene matches. In nucleotides, the CDR3 is TGTGCCAGCAGCTCCACCACTAGCGTCCTATCCTACGAGCAGTACTTC. This codes for CASSSTTSVLSYEQYF.

The V and J genes are TRBV5-1 and TRBJ1-5; D is uncertain. Germline loops: CDR1 SGHRS, CDR2 YFSETQ. With 5 bases removed from V and 0 bases from J, the gap between germline ends came to 12 bases. CDR3 length equals 15 residues. CDR3 in DNA: TGCGCCAGCAGACCTGAGGCAGATAGCAATCAGCCCCAGCATTTT. This gives the protein CASRPEADSNQPQHF.

This clone was detected only a few times. The V gene is TRBV5-4, the J gene TRBJ2-6; TRBD2 might be the D (5 bases). The germline gives CDR1 SGHNT, CDR2 YYREEE (reference sequence). The germline V and J ends were trimmed by 3 bases and 3 bases, with 10 bases remaining between them. The CDR3 consists of 15 residues. The CDR3 region is CASSSLRDGANVLTF. As DNA, the CDR3 is TGTGCCAGCAGCTCCCTGAGGGATGGGGCCAACGTCCTGACTTTC.

This clone appeared many times. The rearrangement joins TRBV7-2 to TRBJ2-1, with a weak D call TRBD1 (6 bases). V was shortened by 5 bases and J by 9 bases, with 17 bases between the two germline ends. From germline, CDR1 is SGHTA and CDR2 FQGNSA. The CDR3 consists of 14 residues. In DNA form, the CDR3 reads TGTGCCAGCAGCCCCAATTACAGGGTTGGTGAGCAGTTCTTC. As protein: CASSPNYRVGEQFF.

This clone occurred a few times. CDR3 nucleotides: TGTGCCAGCAGGCTAACCGGGACAGGGAGTTCCGAGCAGTACTTC. Residues: CASRLTGTGSSEQYF. The chain combines TRBV7-2 with TRBJ2-7; 9 bases match TRBD1. CDR3 size: 15 residues. The V gene end was trimmed by 6 bases and the J gene end by 6 bases; junction bases not matched to a gene: 12. Germline V gene data show CDR1 as SGHTA and CDR2 as FQGNSA.

This clone was observed many times. V usage is TRBV13 and J usage is TRBJ2-7, with D perhaps TRBD1 (5 bases). Germline CDR1 PRHDT, CDR2 FYEKMQ (reference sequence). The CDR3 is 13 residues long. V dropped 2 bases and J dropped 7 bases, with 12 bases sitting between them. The CDR3 region is CASSLKGVGEQYF. The CDR3 coding sequence is TGTGCCAGCAGCTTAAAAGGGGTAGGTGAGCAGTACTTC. Looking up the rest from reference TRBV13 and TRBJ2-7 gives the full variable domain: AAGVIQSPRHLIKEKRETATLKCYPIPRHDTVYWYQQGPGQDPQFLISFYEKMQSDKGSIPDRFSAQQFSDYHSELNMSSLELGDSALYFCASSLKGVGEQYFGPGTRLTVT.

This rearrangement joins TRBV5-1 to TRBJ2-2; D might be TRBD2 (6 bases). CDR3 length: 15 amino acids. Trimming cost V 4 bases and J 7 bases, with 17 bases left between them. The V gene's germline CDR1 is SGHRS and CDR2 YFSETQ. The chain's CDR3 is CASSNTAGRDGELFF. For the CDR3, the DNA is TGCGCCAGCAGCAATACGGCGGGGAGAGACGGGGAGCTGTTTTTT. The variable domain in full, completed from reference TRBV5-1 and TRBJ2-2, reads KAGVTQTPRYLIKTRGQQVTLSCSPISGHRSVSWYQQTPGQGLQFLFEYFSETQRNKGNFPGRFSGRQFSNSRSEMNVSTLELGDSALYLCASSNTAGRDGELFFGEGSRLTVL.

CDR3 coding DNA: TGCGCCAGCAGCCAACAGAGACTTCAGCCCCAGCATTTT. Translated: CASSQQRLQPQHF. The chain has TRBV4-3 and TRBJ1-5; D is unclear. CDR1 LGHNA and CDR2 YSLEER come from the germline V gene. The CDR3 is 13 amino acids. V was trimmed by 2 bases and J by 6 bases, leaving 8 bases between them.

This clone was counted many times. V and J are TRBV4-3 and TRBJ2-3; D is unclear. V lost 1 base, J lost 0 bases, and 8 bases lay in between. The CDR3 consists of 15 residues. Germline CDR1 and CDR2: LGHNA and YSLEER. The CDR3 spells CASSQVTSSTDTQYF. CDR3 sequence (DNA): TGCGCCAGCAGCCAAGTCACCAGTAGCACAGATACGCAGTATTTT.

This clone was observed a handful of times. This chain connects TRBV25-1 to TRBJ2-1; 9 bases agree with TRBD1. Germline loops: CDR1 MGHDK, CDR2 SYGVNS. The V segment lost 1 base and the J segment 4 bases; nucleotides outside the gene matches: 8. The CDR3 is 17 amino acids. CDR3 sequence: CASSELGTGTGYNEQFF. DNA for the CDR3: TGTGCCAGCAGTGAATTAGGGACCGGGACAGGGTACAATGAGCAGTTCTTC.

The chain couples TRBV6-1 to TRBJ1-2, with 7 nucleotides matching TRBD1. CDR1 is MNHNS, CDR2 SASEGT, per germline. V lost 3 bases to trimming and J lost 6 bases; unmatched junction nucleotides: 4. This CDR3 has 13 amino acids. DNA of the CDR3: TGTGCCAGCAGTGAGACAGGGTCGAATGGCTACACCTTC. It yields the protein CASSETGSNGYTF.

CDR3 protein: CASSLVTSGALLKQFF. The CDR3 nucleotides read TGTGCCAGCAGCCTGGTGACTAGCGGGGCGCTGTTAAAGCAGTTCTTC. V and J are TRBV7-8 and TRBJ2-1; 11 bases line up with TRBD2. The germline CDR1 and CDR2 sequences are SGHVS and FQNEAQ. Germline trimming cut 5 bases from V and 11 bases from J; bases unmatched to any gene: 14. The CDR3 has 16 residues.

This clone was seen only a few times. This chain links TRBV21-1 with TRBJ2-3; TRBD2, the table's D call, lacks a check against the DNA. TRBV21-1 is termed a pseudogene. CDR3 length: 18 residues. CDR3 DNA: TGTGCCAGCAGCAGAACTAGCGGGGGGCCCCCTTGCACAGATACGCAGTATTTT. Translation: CASSRTSGGPPCTDTQYF.

This clone was picked up many times. This chain links TRBV5-1 with TRBJ1-6; the D is unclear. Germline-derived CDR1 and CDR2 are SGHRS and YFSETQ. The length of the CDR3 is 15 residues. The V end lost 0 bases, the J end lost 9 bases, and 13 bases lay between the germline ends. The CDR3 loop reads CASSLADGVVSPLHF. CDR3 DNA: TGCGCCAGCAGCTTGGCCGACGGGGTCGTTTCACCCCTCCACTTT.

This clone occurred a few times. This chain connects TRBV2 to TRBJ2-7, with D perhaps matching TRBD2 (6 bases). This CDR3 has 15 amino acids. The germline gives CDR1 SNHLY, CDR2 FYNNEI. V was trimmed by 5 bases and J by 0 bases, leaving 14 bases between them. CDR3 loop: CASSQRGITSYEQYF. The CDR3 DNA sequence: TGTGCCAGCAGTCAACGCGGGATCACCTCCTACGAGCAGTACTTC.

In this sample, this clone turned up a few times. The V call is TRBV5-4, the J call TRBJ2-3, with 15 bases fitting TRBD2. The junction had 8 bases not matched to a gene; V was cut back by 4 bases and J by 2 bases. The CDR3 has 18 residues. Germline-derived CDR1 and CDR2 are SGHNT and YYREEE (reference sequence). The CDR3 sequence is CASSRTSGGAGSTDTQYF. CDR3 coding DNA: TGTGCCAGCAGCAGGACTAGCGGGGGGGCGGGTTCCACAGATACGCAGTATTTT.

This clone was observed a few times. CDR3 amino acids: CASAGGQSTNTGELFF. The CDR3 DNA reads TGTGCCAGCGCGGGGGGACAGAGCACGAACACCGGGGAGCTGTTTTTT. This chain connects TRBV7-2 to TRBJ2-2; TRBD2 is a possible D gene (8 bases). Trimming pared 8 bases from V and 0 bases from J, leaving 16 bases between. Germline lookup yields CDR1 SGHTA and CDR2 FQGNSA. The CDR3 totals 16 residues.

This clone was recorded a few times. V gene TRBV15 combines with J gene TRBJ1-2; a possible D gene is TRBD1 (5 bases). Germline V gives CDR1 LNHNV, CDR2 YYDKDF (reference sequence). The CDR3 spans 13 residues. The V end lost 6 bases, the J end lost 4 bases, and 12 bases lay between the germline ends. CDR3 DNA sequence: TGTGCCACCAGGGCCCTAGGGGCCTATGGCTACACCTTC. As protein: CATRALGAYGYTF.

V and J are TRBV6-5 and TRBJ2-7; possible D gene TRBD1, 5 bases. The CDR3 is made up of 15 amino acids. V was trimmed by 2 bases and J by 4 bases, leaving 15 bases between them. Per germline, CDR1 MNHEY and CDR2 SVGAGI. CDR3 in DNA: TGTGCCAGCAGTTACGGGCCGGGTCCAGGGTACGAGCAGTACTTC. Translation: CASSYGPGPGYEQYF.

V and J are TRBV7-2 and TRBJ2-4, with D possibly TRBD2 on 5 matching bases. V was trimmed by 5 bases and J by 4 bases, leaving 9 bases between them. Germline-derived CDR1 and CDR2 are SGHTA and FQGNSA. CDR3 length equals 13 residues. The CDR3 region is CASSPTGKNIQYF. The DNA of the CDR3 is TGTGCCAGCAGCCCGACGGGGAAAAACATTCAGTACTTC.

This clone was seen more than once but under ten times. The J gene is TRBJ2-5, the V gene TRBV9, with TRBD2 identical over 9 bases. Trimming took 4 bases from V and 5 from J; bases not matched to a gene: 9. The CDR3 covers 15 residues. Germline V gene sequence: CDR1 SGDLS, CDR2 YYNGEE. This CDR3 reads CASSTQRGAQETQYF. CDR3 nucleotides: TGTGCCAGCAGCACACAGCGGGGGGCCCAGGAGACCCAGTACTTC.

This rearrangement joins TRBV7-9 to TRBJ1-2, with 8 bases identical to TRBD1. The germline V gene has CDR1 SEHNR and CDR2 FQNEAQ (reference sequence). With V trimmed by 5 bases and J by 8 bases, 16 bases remained unmatched. The CDR3 spans 16 residues. The CDR3 nucleotides read TGTGCCAGCAGCGGACGACCCGGGACAGGATCGACGGGCTACACCTTC. Translating it yields CASSGRPGTGSTGYTF. The full variable domain, in which reference TRBV7-9 and TRBJ1-2 provide the parts outside the CDR3, is DTGVSQNPRHKITKRGQNVTFRCDPISEHNRLYWYRQTLGQGPEFLTYFQNEAQLEKSRLLSDRFSAERPKGSFSTLEIQRTEQGDSAMYLCASSGRPGTGSTGYTFGSGTRLTVV.

This clone has only a few counts. The chain couples TRBV2 to TRBJ1-1, with 7 bases fitting TRBD1. Per germline, CDR1 SNHLY and CDR2 FYNNEI. V was pared by 5 bases and J by 6 bases, with 3 bases of the junction left unmatched. The CDR3 is made up of 12 amino acids. The CDR3 is CASSHDRAEAFF. The CDR3 DNA follows: TGTGCCAGCAGTCACGACAGGGCTGAAGCTTTCTTT.

This clone was seen only a few times. Other DNA sequences in the same sample also yield this CDR3. This rearrangement joins TRBV6-5 to TRBJ1-2, with 9 bases lining up with TRBD1. CDR3 length equals 14 residues. Germline V lookup: CDR1 MNHEY, CDR2 SVGAGI. V dropped 6 bases and J dropped 4; count of bases not matched to a gene: 6. This CDR3 is CASSGTGGGYGYTF. The CDR3 nucleotides are TGTGCCAGCAGCGGAACAGGGGGCGGCTATGGCTACACCTTC.